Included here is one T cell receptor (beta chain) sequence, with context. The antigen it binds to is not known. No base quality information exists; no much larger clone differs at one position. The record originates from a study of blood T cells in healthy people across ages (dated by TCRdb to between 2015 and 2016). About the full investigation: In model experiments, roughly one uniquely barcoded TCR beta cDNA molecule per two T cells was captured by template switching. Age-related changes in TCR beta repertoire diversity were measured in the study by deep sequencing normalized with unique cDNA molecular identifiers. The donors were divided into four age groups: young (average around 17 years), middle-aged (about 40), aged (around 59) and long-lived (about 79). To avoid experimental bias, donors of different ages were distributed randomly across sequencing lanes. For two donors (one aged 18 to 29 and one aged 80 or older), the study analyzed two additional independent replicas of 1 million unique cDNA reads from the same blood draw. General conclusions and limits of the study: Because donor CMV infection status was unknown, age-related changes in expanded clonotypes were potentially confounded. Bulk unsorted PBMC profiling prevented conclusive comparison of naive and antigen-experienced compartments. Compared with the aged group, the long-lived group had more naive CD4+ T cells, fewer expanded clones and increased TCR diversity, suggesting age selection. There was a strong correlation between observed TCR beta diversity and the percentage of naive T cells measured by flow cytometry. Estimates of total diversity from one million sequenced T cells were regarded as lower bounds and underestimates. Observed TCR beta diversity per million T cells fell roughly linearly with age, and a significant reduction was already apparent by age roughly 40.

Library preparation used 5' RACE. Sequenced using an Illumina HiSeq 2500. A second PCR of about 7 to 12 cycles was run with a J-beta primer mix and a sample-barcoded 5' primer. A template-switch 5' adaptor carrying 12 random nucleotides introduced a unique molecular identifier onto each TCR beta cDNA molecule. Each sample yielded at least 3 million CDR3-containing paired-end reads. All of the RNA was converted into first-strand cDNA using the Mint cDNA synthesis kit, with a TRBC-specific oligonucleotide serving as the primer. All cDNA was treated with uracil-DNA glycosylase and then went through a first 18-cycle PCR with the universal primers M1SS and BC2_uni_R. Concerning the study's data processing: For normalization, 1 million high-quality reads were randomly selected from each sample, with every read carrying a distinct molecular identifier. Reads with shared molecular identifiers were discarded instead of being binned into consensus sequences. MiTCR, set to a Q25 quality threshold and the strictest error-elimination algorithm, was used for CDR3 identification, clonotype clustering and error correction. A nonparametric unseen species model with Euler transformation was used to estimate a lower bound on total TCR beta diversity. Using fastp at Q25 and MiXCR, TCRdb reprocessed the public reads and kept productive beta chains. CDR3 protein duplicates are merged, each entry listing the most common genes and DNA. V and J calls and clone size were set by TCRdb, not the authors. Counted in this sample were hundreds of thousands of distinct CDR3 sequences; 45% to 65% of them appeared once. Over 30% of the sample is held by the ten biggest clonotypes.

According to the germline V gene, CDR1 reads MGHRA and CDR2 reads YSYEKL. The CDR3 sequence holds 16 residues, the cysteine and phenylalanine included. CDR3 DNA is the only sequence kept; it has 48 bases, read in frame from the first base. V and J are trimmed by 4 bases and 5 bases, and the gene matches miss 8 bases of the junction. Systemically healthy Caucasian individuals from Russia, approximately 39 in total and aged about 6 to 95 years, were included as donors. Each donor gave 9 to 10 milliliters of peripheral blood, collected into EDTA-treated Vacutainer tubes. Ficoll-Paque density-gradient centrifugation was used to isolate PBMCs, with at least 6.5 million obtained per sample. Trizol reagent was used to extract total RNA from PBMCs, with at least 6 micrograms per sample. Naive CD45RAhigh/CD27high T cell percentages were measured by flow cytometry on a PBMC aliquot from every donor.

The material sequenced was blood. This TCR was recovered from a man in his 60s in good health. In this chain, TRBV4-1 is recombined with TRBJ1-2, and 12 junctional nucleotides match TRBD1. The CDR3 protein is CASSPGQGALGYGYTF. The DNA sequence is TGCGCCAGCAGCCCGGGACAGGGGGCTTTAGGGTATGGCTACACCTTC.